This T cell receptor beta chain was identified during a study of cytomegalovirus exposure and HLA in healthy donors. Study-wide points: In a later analysis, first-cohort TCR clusters were found to tend to co-occur in the 95 to 150 validation repertoires.

This clone has just a few counts. What it binds is unknown. Separation from the roughly 700-subject first cohort characterized the roughly 120-subject validation cohort, to which the donors belonged. There are 14 residues in the CDR3. Germline loops: CDR1 SGHNT, CDR2 YENEEA. The V gene end was trimmed by 5 bases and the J gene end by 3 bases; junction bases not matched to a gene: 3. TCRdb's table, derived via immunoSEQ multiplex PCR, lists solely in-frame clones and lacks some. The sample shows 100,000 to 120,000 clones, roughly 90% of them seen only once. The V call is TRBV11-3, the J call TRBJ2-7; 11 nucleotides align to TRBD1. The sequence came from a woman under 30 in good health and CMV-seronegative. The sample was PBMCs. The CDR3 DNA sequence: TGTGCCAGCAGCCCGGGACAGGGGGGCTACGAGCAGTACTTC. It codes for CASSPGQGGYEQYF.